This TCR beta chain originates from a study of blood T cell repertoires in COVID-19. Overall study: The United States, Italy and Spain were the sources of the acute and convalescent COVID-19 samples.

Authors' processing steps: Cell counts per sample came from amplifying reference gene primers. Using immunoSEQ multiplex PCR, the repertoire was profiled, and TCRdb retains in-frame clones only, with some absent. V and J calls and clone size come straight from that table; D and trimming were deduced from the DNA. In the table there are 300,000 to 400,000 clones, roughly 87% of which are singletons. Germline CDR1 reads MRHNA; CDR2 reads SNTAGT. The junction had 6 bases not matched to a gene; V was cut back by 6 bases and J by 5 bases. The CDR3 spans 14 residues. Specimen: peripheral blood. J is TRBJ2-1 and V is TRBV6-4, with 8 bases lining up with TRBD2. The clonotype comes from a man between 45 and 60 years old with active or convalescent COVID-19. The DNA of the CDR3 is TGTGCCAGCAGAAGCGGGAGCGGCCACAATGAGCAGTTCTTC. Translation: CASRSGSGHNEQFF.